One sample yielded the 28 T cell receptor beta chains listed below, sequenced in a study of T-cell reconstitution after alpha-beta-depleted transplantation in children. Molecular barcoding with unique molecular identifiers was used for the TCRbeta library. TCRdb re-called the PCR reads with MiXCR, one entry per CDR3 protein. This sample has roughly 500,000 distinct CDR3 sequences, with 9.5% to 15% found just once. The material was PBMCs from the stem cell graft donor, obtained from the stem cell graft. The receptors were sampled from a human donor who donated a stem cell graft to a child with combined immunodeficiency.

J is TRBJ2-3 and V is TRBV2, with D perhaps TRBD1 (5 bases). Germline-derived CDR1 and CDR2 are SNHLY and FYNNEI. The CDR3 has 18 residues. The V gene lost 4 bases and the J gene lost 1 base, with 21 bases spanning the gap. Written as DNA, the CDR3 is TGTGCCAGCAGTGGGTCAAAGATTCCAGGGTGGGGCACAGATACGCAGTATTTT. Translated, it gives CASSGSKIPGWGTDTQYF.

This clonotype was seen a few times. In nucleotides, the CDR3 is TGTGCCAGCACCCCTGAGCGGGGAGCTTATACGCAGTATTTT. Translating gives CASTPERGAYTQYF. The chain links TRBV11-1 to TRBJ2-3, with 7 bases lining up with TRBD2. With V trimmed by 7 bases and J by 7 bases, 11 bases remained unmatched. This CDR3 spans 14 amino acids. CDR1 and CDR2 (germline): SGHAT, FQDESV (reference sequence).

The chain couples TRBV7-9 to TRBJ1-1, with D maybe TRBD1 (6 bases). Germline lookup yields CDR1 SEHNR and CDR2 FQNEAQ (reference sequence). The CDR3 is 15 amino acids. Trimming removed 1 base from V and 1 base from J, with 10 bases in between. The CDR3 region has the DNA TGTGCCAGCAGCTTAGGGGACACGCCGAACACTGAAGCTTTCTTT. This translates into CASSLGDTPNTEAFF. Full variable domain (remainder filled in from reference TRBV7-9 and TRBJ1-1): DTGVSQNPRHKITKRGQNVTFRCDPISEHNRLYWYRQTLGQGPEFLTYFQNEAQLEKSRLLSDRFSAERPKGSFSTLEIQRTEQGDSAMYLCASSLGDTPNTEAFFGQGTRLTVV.

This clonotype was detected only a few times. The DNA of the CDR3 is TGTGCCAGCTCATCCGGGACAGGGAATACCTACGAGCAGTACTTC. Translated, it gives CASSSGTGNTYEQYF. The rearrangement uses TRBV18 and TRBJ2-7, with 9 bases lining up with TRBD1. The CDR3 is made up of 15 amino acids. Germline V CDR1 and CDR2: KGHSH, LQKENI. Trimming removed 5 bases from V and 2 bases from J; junction bases left unmatched: 7.

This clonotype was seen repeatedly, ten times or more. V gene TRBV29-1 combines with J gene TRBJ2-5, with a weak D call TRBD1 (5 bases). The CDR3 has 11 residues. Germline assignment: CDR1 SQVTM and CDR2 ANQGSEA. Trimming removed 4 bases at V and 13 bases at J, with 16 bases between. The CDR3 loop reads CSVALDQGRYF. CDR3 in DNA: TGCAGCGTTGCTCTGGACCAGGGCCGGTACTTC.

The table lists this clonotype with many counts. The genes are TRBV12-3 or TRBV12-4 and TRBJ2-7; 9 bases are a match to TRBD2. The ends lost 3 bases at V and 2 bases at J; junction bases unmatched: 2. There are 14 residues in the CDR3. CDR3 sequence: CASSFGTSTYEQYF. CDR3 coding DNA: TGTGCCAGCAGTTTCGGGACTAGCACCTACGAGCAGTACTTC.

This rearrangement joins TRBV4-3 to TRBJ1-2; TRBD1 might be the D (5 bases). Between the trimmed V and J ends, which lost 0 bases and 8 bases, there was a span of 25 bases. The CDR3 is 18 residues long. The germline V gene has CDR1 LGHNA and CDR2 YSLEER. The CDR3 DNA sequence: TGCGCCAGCAGCCAAGAACTCCTAAATCAGGGTGGTTTTGGCGGCTACACCTTC. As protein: CASSQELLNQGGFGGYTF.

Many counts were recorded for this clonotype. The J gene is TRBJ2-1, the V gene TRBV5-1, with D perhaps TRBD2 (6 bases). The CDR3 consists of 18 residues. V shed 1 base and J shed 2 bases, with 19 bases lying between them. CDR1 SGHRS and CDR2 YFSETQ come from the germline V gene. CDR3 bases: TGCGCCAGCAGCTTGTTCGCAACCCCACTAGCCGCCTACAATGAGCAGTTCTTC. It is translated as CASSLFATPLAAYNEQFF. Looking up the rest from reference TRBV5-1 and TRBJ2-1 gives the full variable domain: KAGVTQTPRYLIKTRGQQVTLSCSPISGHRSVSWYQQTPGQGLQFLFEYFSETQRNKGNFPGRFSGRQFSNSRSEMNVSTLELGDSALYLCASSLFATPLAAYNEQFFGPGTRLTVL.

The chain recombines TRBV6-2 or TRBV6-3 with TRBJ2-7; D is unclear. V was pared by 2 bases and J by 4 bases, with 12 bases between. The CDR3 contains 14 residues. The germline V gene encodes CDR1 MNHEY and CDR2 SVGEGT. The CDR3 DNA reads TGTGCCAGCAGTTACGTAAGGAGTTGGTACGAGCAGTACTTC. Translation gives CASSYVRSWYEQYF.

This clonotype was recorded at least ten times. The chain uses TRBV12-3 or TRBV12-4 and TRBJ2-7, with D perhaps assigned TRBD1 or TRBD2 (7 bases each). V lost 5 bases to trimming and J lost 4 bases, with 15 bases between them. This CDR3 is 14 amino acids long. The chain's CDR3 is CASSPRRGGYEQYF. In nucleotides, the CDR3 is TGTGCCAGCAGTCCCCGCAGGGGGGGATACGAGCAGTACTTC.

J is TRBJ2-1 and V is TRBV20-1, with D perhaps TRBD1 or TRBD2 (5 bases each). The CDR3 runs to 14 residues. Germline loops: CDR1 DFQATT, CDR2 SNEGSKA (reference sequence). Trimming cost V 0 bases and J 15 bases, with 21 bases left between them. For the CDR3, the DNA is TGCAGTGCTAGAGATGAAGTCGGGGCCGGGTTCCGGTTCTTC. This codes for CSARDEVGAGFRFF.

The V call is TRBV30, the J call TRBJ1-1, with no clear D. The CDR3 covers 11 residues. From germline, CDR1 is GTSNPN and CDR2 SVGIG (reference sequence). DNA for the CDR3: TGTGCGTACGAGAGAAACACTGAAGCTTTCTTT. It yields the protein CAYERNTEAFF.

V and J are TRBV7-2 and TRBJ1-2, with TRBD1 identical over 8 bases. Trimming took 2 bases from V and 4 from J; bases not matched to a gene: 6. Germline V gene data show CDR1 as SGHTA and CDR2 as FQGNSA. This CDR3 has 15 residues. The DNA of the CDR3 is TGTGCCAGCAGCTTAAATACAGGGGGGGTCTATGGCTACACCTTC. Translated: CASSLNTGGVYGYTF.

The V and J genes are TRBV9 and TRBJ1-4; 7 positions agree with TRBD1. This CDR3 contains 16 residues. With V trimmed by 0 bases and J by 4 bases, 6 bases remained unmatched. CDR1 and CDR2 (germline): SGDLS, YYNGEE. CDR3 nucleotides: TGTGCCAGCAGCGTAGACAGGGGTGGAGTTAATGAAAAACTGTTTTTT. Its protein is CASSVDRGGVNEKLFF.

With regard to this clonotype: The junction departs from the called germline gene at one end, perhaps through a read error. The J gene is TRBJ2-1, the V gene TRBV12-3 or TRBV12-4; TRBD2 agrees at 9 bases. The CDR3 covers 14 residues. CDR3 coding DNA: TGTGCCAGCAGATTAGCGGGAGAGAACAATGAGCAGTTCTTC. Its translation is CASRLAGENNEQFF.

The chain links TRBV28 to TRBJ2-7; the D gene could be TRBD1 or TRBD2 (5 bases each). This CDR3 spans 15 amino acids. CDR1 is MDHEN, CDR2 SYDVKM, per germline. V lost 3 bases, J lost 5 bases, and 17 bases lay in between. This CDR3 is CASSFMGVREDEQYF. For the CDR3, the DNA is TGTGCCAGCAGTTTTATGGGGGTCCGGGAAGACGAGCAGTACTTC.

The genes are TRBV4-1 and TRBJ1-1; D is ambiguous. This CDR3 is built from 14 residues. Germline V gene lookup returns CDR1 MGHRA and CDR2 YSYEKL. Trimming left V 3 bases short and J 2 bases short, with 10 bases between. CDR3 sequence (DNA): TGCGCCAGCAGCCAGGACTGGAGAAACACTGAAGCTTTCTTT. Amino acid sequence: CASSQDWRNTEAFF.

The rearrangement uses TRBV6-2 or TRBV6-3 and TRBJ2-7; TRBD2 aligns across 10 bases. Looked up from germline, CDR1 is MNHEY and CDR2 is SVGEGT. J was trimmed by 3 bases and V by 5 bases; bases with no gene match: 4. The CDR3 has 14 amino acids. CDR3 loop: CASSATSGDYEQYF. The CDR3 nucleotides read TGTGCCAGCAGTGCTACTAGCGGGGACTACGAGCAGTACTTC.

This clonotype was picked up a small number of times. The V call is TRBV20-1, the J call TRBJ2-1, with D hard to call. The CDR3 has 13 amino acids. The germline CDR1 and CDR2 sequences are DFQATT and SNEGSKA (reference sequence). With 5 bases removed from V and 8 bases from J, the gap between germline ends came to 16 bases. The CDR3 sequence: CSASLTPGDEQFF. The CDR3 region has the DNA TGCAGTGCTTCCCTGACTCCTGGGGATGAGCAGTTCTTC.

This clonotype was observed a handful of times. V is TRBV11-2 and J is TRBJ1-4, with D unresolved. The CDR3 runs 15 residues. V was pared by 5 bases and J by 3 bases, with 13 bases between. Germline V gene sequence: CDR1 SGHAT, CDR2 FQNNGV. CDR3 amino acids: CASSPLGESNEKLFF. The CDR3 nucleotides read TGTGCCAGCAGCCCCCTCGGAGAATCTAATGAAAAACTGTTTTTT.

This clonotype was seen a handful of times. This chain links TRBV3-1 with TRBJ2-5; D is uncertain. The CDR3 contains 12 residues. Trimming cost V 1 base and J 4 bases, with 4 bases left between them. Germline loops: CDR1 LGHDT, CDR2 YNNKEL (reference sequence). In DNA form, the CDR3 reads TGTGCCAGCAGCCAAGTATCAGAGACCCAGTACTTC. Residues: CASSQVSETQYF.

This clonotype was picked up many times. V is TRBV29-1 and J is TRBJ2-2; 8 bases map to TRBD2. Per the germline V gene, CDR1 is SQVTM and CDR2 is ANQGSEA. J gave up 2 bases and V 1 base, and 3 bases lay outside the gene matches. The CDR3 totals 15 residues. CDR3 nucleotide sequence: TGCAGCGTTGAAGGGCTAGCGGGTAACACCGGGGAGCTGTTTTTT. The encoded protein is CSVEGLAGNTGELFF.

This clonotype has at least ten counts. The CDR3 DNA reads TGCGCCAGCAGCCAAGGAACGAACTCGGGTACGCAGTATTTT. Encoded protein: CASSQGTNSGTQYF. This sequence joins TRBV4-3 and TRBJ2-3; D is ambiguous. V lost 1 base, J lost 8 bases, and 13 bases lay in between. CDR1 is LGHNA and CDR2 is YSLEER in the germline V gene. The CDR3 length is 14 residues.

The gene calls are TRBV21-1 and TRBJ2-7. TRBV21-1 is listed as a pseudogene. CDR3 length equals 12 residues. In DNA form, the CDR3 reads TGTGCCAGCAGCAAAGGTTTAGCCGAGCAGTACTTC. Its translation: CASSKGLAEQYF.

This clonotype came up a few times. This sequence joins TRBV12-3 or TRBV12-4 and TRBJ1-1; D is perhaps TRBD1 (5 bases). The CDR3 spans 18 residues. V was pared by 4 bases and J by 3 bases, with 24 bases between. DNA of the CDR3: TGTGCCAGCAGTTCCGTGCCCACTCTATCGACGGGGGACACTGAAGCTTTCTTT. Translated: CASSSVPTLSTGDTEAFF.

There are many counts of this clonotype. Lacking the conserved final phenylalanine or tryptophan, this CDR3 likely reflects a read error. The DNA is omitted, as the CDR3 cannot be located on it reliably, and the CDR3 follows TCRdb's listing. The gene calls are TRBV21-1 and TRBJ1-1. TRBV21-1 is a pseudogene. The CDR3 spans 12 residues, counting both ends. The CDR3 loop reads CASSKEMGTPPV.

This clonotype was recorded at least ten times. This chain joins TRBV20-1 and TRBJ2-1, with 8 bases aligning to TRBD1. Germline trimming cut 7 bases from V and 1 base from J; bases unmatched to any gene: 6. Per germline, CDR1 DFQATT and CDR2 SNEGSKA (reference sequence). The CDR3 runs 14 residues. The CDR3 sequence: CSGRQGFSYNEQFF. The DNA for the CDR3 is TGCAGTGGTCGACAGGGGTTTTCCTACAATGAGCAGTTCTTC.

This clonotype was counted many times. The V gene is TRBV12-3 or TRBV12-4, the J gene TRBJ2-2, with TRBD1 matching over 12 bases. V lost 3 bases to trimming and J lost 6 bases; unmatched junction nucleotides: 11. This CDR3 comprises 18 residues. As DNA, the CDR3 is TGTGCCAGCAGTTTGGCCTACCAGGGACAGGGGGCATCCGGGGAGCTGTTTTTT. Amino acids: CASSLAYQGQGASGELFF.